This is a list of T cell receptor beta chains from one sample in a study of cytomegalovirus exposure and HLA in healthy donors. Assay used: immunoSEQ multiplex PCR; TCRdb lists only in-frame clones, some missing. Of some 150,000 clones in the sample, 79% were seen once. The specimen sequenced was PBMCs. All receptors derive from a man aged 30-40 years in good health and CMV-seropositive. The CDR3 runs from the conserved cysteine through the conserved F or W. Not all rows give a size; the values are once, few, many and, for expanded clones, a class.

CDR3aa	abundance	j_gene	v_gene
CASSFRGGGGRRDTQYF	few	TRBJ2-3	TRBV7-8
CASSLSVVNTEAFF	.	TRBJ1-1	TRBV5-8
CASSLDGFTEAFF	few	TRBJ1-1	TRBV7-6
CASTPALLYSEQFF	.	TRBJ2-1	TRBV28
CASSQALAESSYNEQFF	.	TRBJ2-1	TRBV4-1
CASSPGTSGGEVQFF	.	TRBJ2-1	TRBV7-9
CASSFTGIQPQHF	.	TRBJ1-5	TRBV7-2
CASSLSWNSYEQYF	.	TRBJ2-7	TRBV14
CASSFSGGPSYNEQFF	.	TRBJ2-1	TRBV5-4
CASSPKTGGPETQYF	few	TRBJ2-5	TRBV5-8
CASSSLGGVSTDTQYF	few	TRBJ2-3	TRBV28
CASSQEGDEKLFF	.	TRBJ1-4	TRBV4-2
CASSTGTRERTEAFF	.	TRBJ1-1	TRBV13
CASSLLSGNSYEQYF	.	TRBJ2-7	TRBV28
CASSAHPGGGQIGELFF	.	TRBJ2-2	TRBV7-3
CASSPPTVGQVYGYTF	.	TRBJ1-2	TRBV18
CATQGPATNEKLFF	.	TRBJ1-4	TRBV28
CASSPGQETYGYTF	.	TRBJ1-2	TRBV18
CASSAKVGQGKLNQPQHF	.	TRBJ1-5	TRBV21-1
CASSQGADLGQFF	few	TRBJ2-1	TRBV5-4
CAWSYTENIQYF	.	TRBJ2-4	TRBV30
CASSQTGSMNTEAFF	.	TRBJ1-1	TRBV4-1
CASSPRRQETQYF	.	TRBJ2-5	TRBV7-8
CASSTRNIQPQHF	.	TRBJ1-5	TRBV6-1
CASSPTSGGWAGELFF	.	TRBJ2-2	TRBV27
CASSVERFDRDDGYTF	.	TRBJ1-2	TRBV9
CASSYSVKLTYEQYF	.	TRBJ2-7	TRBV6-5
CAWSVSGEQYF	.	TRBJ2-7	TRBV30
CASSFGLAGKETQYF	.	TRBJ2-5	TRBV9
CASSSNRGGTSYNEQFF	few	TRBJ2-1	TRBV5-1
CAIRTSGRVDEQFF	.	TRBJ2-1	TRBV10-3
CASSTGLLNTEAFF	.	TRBJ1-1	TRBV10-1
CATSMGQGSYNEQFF	.	TRBJ2-1	TRBV15
CASSAPSLGRTEAFF	once	TRBJ1-1	TRBV28
CASSAGPGQTYEQYF	.	TRBJ2-7	TRBV9
CASSRPRTGGLSLNQPQHF	once	TRBJ1-5	TRBV28
CASSLARDRERYGYTF	.	TRBJ1-2	TRBV7-9
CASTWSTNYGYTF	.	TRBJ1-2	TRBV5-1
CASSQEPGGYTEAFF	.	TRBJ1-1	TRBV14
CARLRGVSGNTIYF	.	TRBJ1-3	TRBV9
CASSVGGDTQYF	.	TRBJ2-3	TRBV9
CASRTPGETVGTQYF	.	TRBJ2-3	TRBV7-2